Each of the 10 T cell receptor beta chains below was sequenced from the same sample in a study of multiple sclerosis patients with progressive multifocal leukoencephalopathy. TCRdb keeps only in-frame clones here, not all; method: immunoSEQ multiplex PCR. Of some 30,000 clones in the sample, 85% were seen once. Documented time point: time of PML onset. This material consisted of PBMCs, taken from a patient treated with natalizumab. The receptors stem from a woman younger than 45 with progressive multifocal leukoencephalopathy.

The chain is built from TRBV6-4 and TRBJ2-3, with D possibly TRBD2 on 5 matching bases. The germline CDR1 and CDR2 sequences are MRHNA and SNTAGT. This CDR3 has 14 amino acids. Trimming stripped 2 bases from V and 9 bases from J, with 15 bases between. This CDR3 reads CASSDILDSSTQYF. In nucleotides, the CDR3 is TGTGCCAGCAGTGACATCCTGGACTCATCGACGCAGTATTTT.

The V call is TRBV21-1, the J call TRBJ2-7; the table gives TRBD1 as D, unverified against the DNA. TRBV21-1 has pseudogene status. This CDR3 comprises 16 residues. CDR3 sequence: CASSPRKGQDCFEQYF. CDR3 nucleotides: TGTGCCAGCAGTCCCCGAAAGGGACAGGACTGCTTCGAGCAGTACTTC.

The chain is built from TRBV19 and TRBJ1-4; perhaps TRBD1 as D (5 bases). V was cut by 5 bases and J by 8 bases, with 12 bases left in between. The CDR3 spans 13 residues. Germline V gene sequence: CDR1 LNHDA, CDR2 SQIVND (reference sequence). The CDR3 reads CASSGAIKEKLFF. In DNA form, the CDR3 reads TGTGCCAGTAGTGGGGCCATCAAAGAAAAACTGTTTTTT.

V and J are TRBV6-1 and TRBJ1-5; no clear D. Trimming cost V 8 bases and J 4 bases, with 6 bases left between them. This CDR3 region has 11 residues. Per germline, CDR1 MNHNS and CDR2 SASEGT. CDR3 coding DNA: TGTGCCAGCGGAGGGAATCAGCCCCAGCATTTT. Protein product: CASGGNQPQHF.

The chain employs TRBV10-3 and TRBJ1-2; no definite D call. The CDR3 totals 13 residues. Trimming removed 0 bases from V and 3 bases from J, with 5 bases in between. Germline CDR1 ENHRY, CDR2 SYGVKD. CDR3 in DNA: TGTGCCATCAGTGAGTCGGAATACTATGGCTACACCTTC. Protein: CAISESEYYGYTF.

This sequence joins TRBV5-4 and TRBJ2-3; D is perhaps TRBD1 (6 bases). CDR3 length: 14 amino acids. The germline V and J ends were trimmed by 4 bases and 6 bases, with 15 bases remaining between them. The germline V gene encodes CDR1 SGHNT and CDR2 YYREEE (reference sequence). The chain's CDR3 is CASSSQGLEDTQYF. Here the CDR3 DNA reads TGTGCCAGCAGCAGCCAGGGGCTCGAGGATACGCAGTATTTT. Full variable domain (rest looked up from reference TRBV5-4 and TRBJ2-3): ETGVTQSPTHLIKTRGQQVTLRCSSQSGHNTVSWYQQALGQGPQFIFQYYREEENGRGNFPPRFSGLQFPNYSSELNVNALELDDSALYLCASSSQGLEDTQYFGPGTRLTVL.

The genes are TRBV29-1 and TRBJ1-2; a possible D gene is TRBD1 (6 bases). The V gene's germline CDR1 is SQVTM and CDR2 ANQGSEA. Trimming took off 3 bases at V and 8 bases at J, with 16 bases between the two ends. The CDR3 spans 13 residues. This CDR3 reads CSVDQGRLGGYTF. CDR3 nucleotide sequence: TGCAGCGTTGATCAGGGGCGATTAGGCGGCTACACCTTC.

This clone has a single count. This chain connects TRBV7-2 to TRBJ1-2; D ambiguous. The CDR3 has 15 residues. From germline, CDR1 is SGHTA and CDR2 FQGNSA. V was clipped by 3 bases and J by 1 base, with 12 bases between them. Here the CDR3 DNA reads TGTGCCAGCAGCTTGAGGCAGTCGTATAACTATGGCTACACCTTC. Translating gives CASSLRQSYNYGYTF.

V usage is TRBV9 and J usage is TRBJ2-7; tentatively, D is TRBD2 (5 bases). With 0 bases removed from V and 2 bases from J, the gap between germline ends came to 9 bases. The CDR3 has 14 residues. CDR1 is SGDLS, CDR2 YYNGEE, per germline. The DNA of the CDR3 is TGTGCCAGCAGCGTAGGAGGGAGCACCTACGAGCAGTACTTC. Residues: CASSVGGSTYEQYF. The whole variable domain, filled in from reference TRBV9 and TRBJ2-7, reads DSGVTQTPKHLITATGQRVTLRCSPRSGDLSVYWYQQSLDQGLQFLIQYYNGEERAKGNILERFSAQQFPDLHSELNLSSLELGDSALYFCASSVGGSTYEQYFGPGTRLTVT.

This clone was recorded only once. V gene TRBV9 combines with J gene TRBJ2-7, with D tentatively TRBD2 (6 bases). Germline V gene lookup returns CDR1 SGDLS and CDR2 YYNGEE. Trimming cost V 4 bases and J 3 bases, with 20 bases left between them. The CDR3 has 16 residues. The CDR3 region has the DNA TGTGCCAGCAGCCGAGACGGGGCTAGCGCGATCTACGAGCAGTACTTC. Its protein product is CASSRDGASAIYEQYF.